This record looks at one TCR beta chain sequence and its context. The sample belongs to a study of blood T cell repertoires in COVID-19. Study-level information: The study drew acute and convalescent COVID-19 samples from the United States, Italy and Spain. T cells, B-cell-depleted T cells, or PBMCs provided the cDNA or gDNA that served as material.

The CDR3 extends over 15 amino acids. The junction had 4 bases not matched to a gene; V was cut back by 2 bases and J by 4 bases. Per the germline V gene, CDR1 is SGHAT and CDR2 is FQNNGV. Source study methods: Amplified reference gene primers provided the basis for estimating nucleated cell counts. Generated by immunoSEQ multiplex PCR, the TCRdb table keeps only in-frame clones and is missing some. Clone size and the V and J calls come from that table; the DNA yielded D and trimming. The table has about 55,000 clones, around nine tenths seen once. The receptor's source is a man aged 60-69 years with active COVID-19. The specimen was peripheral blood. J is TRBJ2-2 and V is TRBV11-2; TRBD2 matches 7 bases. CDR3 nucleotides: TGTGCCAGCAGCTTATTACCGGGGGGCACCGGGGAGCTGTTTTTT. It yields the protein CASSLLPGGTGELFF.